Shown below are 22 T cell receptor beta chains from a single sample sequenced in a study of cytomegalovirus exposure and HLA in healthy donors (TCRdb year 2017). The library was obtained by the immunoSEQ multiplex PCR assay. The multiplex PCR relied on a mix of 60 forward primers for TCR Vbeta segments and 13 reverse primers for TCR Jbeta segments. TCRdb limited this immuneACCESS table to in-frame rearrangements with V and J called. A share of clones is missing; checked studies link under half to unresolved V genes, and the rest is unexplained. Here the sample has 140,000 to 150,000 clones; approximately 88% occur a single time. The ten largest clones add up to around 0.54% of the sample. Sequenced material: PBMCs. These receptors all come from a middle-aged woman in good health and CMV-seronegative.

This chain joins TRBV18 and TRBJ2-7, with 7 bases that match TRBD1. The CDR3 consists of 13 residues. J was trimmed by 3 bases and V by 5 bases; bases with no gene match: 4. Germline assignment: CDR1 KGHSH and CDR2 LQKENI. The CDR3 coding sequence is TGTGCCAGCTCAATGGACAGGAGCTACGAGCAGTACTTC. Its translation is CASSMDRSYEQYF.

The rearrangement uses TRBV27 and TRBJ2-1; maybe TRBD2 (6 bases). The CDR3 covers 16 residues. V was trimmed by 0 bases and J by 4 bases, leaving 13 bases between them. The germline V gene has CDR1 MNHEY and CDR2 SMNVEV (reference sequence). CDR3 sequence: CASSLSNGRGYNEQFF. CDR3 coding DNA: TGTGCCAGCAGTTTATCGAACGGGAGAGGGTACAATGAGCAGTTCTTC.

J is TRBJ1-1 and V is TRBV6-5, with a possible D match to TRBD1 (5 bases). This CDR3 has 14 residues. In germline, CDR1 is MNHEY, CDR2 SVGAGI. V dropped 7 bases and J dropped 2 bases, with 14 bases sitting between them. The CDR3 is CASTALGPNTEAFF. CDR3 coding DNA: TGTGCCAGCACCGCCTTGGGGCCAAACACTGAAGCTTTCTTT.

The rearrangement links TRBV7-2 to TRBJ1-2, with D possibly matching TRBD1 (5 bases). Trimming left V 2 bases short and J 2 bases short, with 9 bases between. Germline-derived CDR1 and CDR2 are SGHTA and FQGNSA. The CDR3 runs 14 residues. CDR3 bases: TGTGCCAGCAGCTTATCACCAGGGAACTATGGCTACACCTTC. This gives the protein CASSLSPGNYGYTF.

The chain joins TRBV5-4 to TRBJ2-1, with 10 bases that match TRBD2. The CDR3 covers 16 residues. Germline CDR1 and CDR2: SGHNT and YYREEE (reference sequence). J was trimmed by 3 bases and V by 2 bases; bases with no gene match: 5. For the CDR3, the DNA is TGTGCCAGCAGCTTACCCGGGACTAGCGTCTACAATGAGCAGTTCTTC. Protein sequence: CASSLPGTSVYNEQFF.

J is TRBJ2-7 and V is TRBV28, with 7 bases matching TRBD2. This CDR3 is built from 14 residues. J was trimmed by 0 bases and V by 5 bases; bases with no gene match: 4. CDR1 is MDHEN and CDR2 is SYDVKM in the germline V gene. The CDR3 loop reads CASSGGGSSYEQYF. For the CDR3, the DNA is TGTGCCAGCAGTGGGGGGGGAAGCTCCTACGAGCAGTACTTC.

The CDR3 protein is CASSAGTADSPLHF. The CDR3 nucleotides are TGTGCCAGCAGTGCCGGGACAGCGGATTCACCCCTCCACTTT. The chain carries TRBV2 and TRBJ1-6, with 7 bases aligning to TRBD1. Trimming removed 4 bases from V and 8 bases from J; junction bases left unmatched: 5. The CDR3 sequence is 14 residues long. The germline gives CDR1 SNHLY, CDR2 FYNNEI.

The V gene is TRBV7-6, the J gene TRBJ1-5, with 8 bases lining up with TRBD1. With V trimmed by 5 bases and J by 3 bases, 3 bases remained unmatched. Germline CDR1 is SGHVS and CDR2 is FNYEAQ. CDR3 size: 14 residues. CDR3 bases: TGTGCCAGCAGCCTGACAGGGGCCAATCAGCCCCAGCATTTT. Amino acids: CASSLTGANQPQHF.

The V and J genes are TRBV7-9 and TRBJ2-5; 14 bases line up with TRBD2. Germline V gene lookup returns CDR1 SEHNR and CDR2 FQNEAQ (reference sequence). CDR3 length: 16 residues. The V and J ends lost 5 bases and 4 bases, in that order; junction bases with no gene match: 6. The DNA for the CDR3 is TGTGCCAGCAGCCTACGACTAGCGGGAGGGGGAGAGACCCAGTACTTC. This sequence encodes CASSLRLAGGGETQYF.

V is TRBV5-1 and J is TRBJ1-1; D unresolved. Trimming left V 4 bases short and J 3 bases short, with 16 bases between. This CDR3 contains 15 residues. Germline CDR1 reads SGHRS; CDR2 reads YFSETQ. Here the CDR3 DNA reads TGCGCCAGCAGCCCTTGGGCGGGTAGCGACACTGAAGCTTTCTTT. Its protein is CASSPWAGSDTEAFF.

V and J are TRBV28 and TRBJ1-1; tentative D call: TRBD1 (6 bases). V was shortened by 5 bases and J by 4 bases, with 17 bases between the two germline ends. CDR3 length: 15 residues. The germline CDR1 and CDR2 sequences are MDHEN and SYDVKM. CDR3 protein: CASSRGAGVVTEAFF. CDR3 DNA sequence: TGTGCCAGCAGTCGGGGGGCTGGAGTTGTCACTGAAGCTTTCTTT.

The chain combines TRBV12-1 with TRBJ1-3; TRBD1 is the table's D call, not checked against the DNA. TRBV12-1 is recorded as a pseudogene. This CDR3 has 18 amino acids. Here the CDR3 DNA reads TGTGCCAGCAGCCCAAGGACAGGGTCGGCTTTCTCTGGAAACACCATATATTTT. Translated: CASSPRTGSAFSGNTIYF.

V is TRBV7-8 and J is TRBJ2-1, with TRBD1 identical over 9 bases. V shed 5 bases, J shed 7 bases, and the junction held 12 bases outside the gene matches. The germline V gene has CDR1 SGHVS and CDR2 FQNEAQ. The CDR3 has 16 residues. CDR3 sequence (DNA): TGTGCCAGCAGCCCGCAGACGGGACAGGGTCTAAATGAGCAGTTCTTC. Its translation: CASSPQTGQGLNEQFF.

The genes are TRBV30 and TRBJ1-3, with TRBD1 matching 9 bases. This CDR3 contains 14 residues. Per germline, CDR1 GTSNPN and CDR2 SVGIG (reference sequence). Germline trimming cut 5 bases from V and 0 bases from J; bases unmatched to any gene: 2. The chain's CDR3 is CAWDRGSSGNTIYF. In nucleotides, the CDR3 is TGTGCCTGGGACAGGGGGAGCTCTGGAAACACCATATATTTT. Filled out from reference TRBV30 and TRBJ1-3, the complete variable domain reads SQTIHQWPATLVQPVGSPLSLECTVEGTSNPNLYWYRQAAGRGLQLLFYSVGIGQISSEVPQNLSASRPQDRQFILSSKKLLLSDSGFYLCAWDRGSSGNTIYFGEGSWLTVV.

The V call is TRBV11-2, the J call TRBJ2-7, with 9 bases lining up with TRBD1. CDR1 SGHAT and CDR2 FQNNGV come from the germline V gene. V lost 1 base and J lost 1; bases outside the gene matches: 2. The CDR3 covers 15 residues. The CDR3 region has the DNA TGTGCCAGCAGCTTAGGACAGGGGGTATCCTACGAGCAGTACTTC. Encoded protein: CASSLGQGVSYEQYF.

This sequence joins TRBV5-1 and TRBJ1-4, with unresolved D. CDR3 size: 14 residues. V shed 4 bases and J shed 2 bases, with 9 bases lying between them. CDR1 SGHRS and CDR2 YFSETQ come from the germline V gene. CDR3 in DNA: TGCGCCAGCAGCCCTTTGTCTACTAATGAAAAACTGTTTTTT. This encodes CASSPLSTNEKLFF.

V and J are TRBV9 and TRBJ1-4, with D tentatively TRBD1 (5 bases). In germline, CDR1 is SGDLS, CDR2 YYNGEE. The CDR3 is 15 amino acids. The V end lost 1 base, the J end lost 5 bases, and 12 bases lay between the germline ends. The CDR3 DNA sequence: TGTGCCAGCAGCGTATCGGGACGGGAGAATGAAAAACTGTTTTTT. Translating it yields CASSVSGRENEKLFF.

The J gene is TRBJ2-1, the V gene TRBV19; 12 nucleotides match TRBD1. Germline CDR1 is LNHDA and CDR2 is SQIVND (reference sequence). V was clipped by 5 bases and J by 4 bases; unmatched bases: 6. The CDR3 covers 16 residues. The DNA of the CDR3 is TGTGCCAGTAGTTTGGGGGGACAGGGGGCTTACAATGAGCAGTTCTTC. It translates to CASSLGGQGAYNEQFF.

The CDR3 nucleotides read TGCAGCGTTGGCGCCGGGACAGCCTGGCCCCAGCATTTT. It specifies CSVGAGTAWPQHF. The rearrangement joins TRBV29-1 to TRBJ1-5; 7 bases line up with TRBD1. The CDR3 extends over 13 amino acids. Germline V gene lookup returns CDR1 SQVTM and CDR2 ANQGSEA. Trimming took 4 bases from V and 9 from J; bases not matched to a gene: 9. Supplemented by reference TRBV29-1 and TRBJ1-5, the full variable domain reads SAVISQKPSRDICQRGTSLTIQCQVDSQVTMMFWYRQQPGQSLTLIATANQGSEATYESGFVIDKFPISRPNLTFSTLTVSNMSPEDSSIYLCSVGAGTAWPQHFGDGTRLSIL.

CDR3 amino acids: CASSVGQSDTEAFF. CDR3 nucleotides: TGTGCCAGCAGTGTCGGACAGTCGGACACTGAAGCTTTCTTT. The rearrangement uses TRBV6-5 and TRBJ1-1, with a possible D match to TRBD1 (6 bases). The CDR3 consists of 14 residues. CDR1 and CDR2 from the germline V gene are MNHEY and SVGAGI. The V end was cut by 5 bases, the J end by 3 bases, with 13 bases between.

The J gene is TRBJ2-3, the V gene TRBV2; 7 bases map to TRBD1. CDR3 length equals 15 residues. Unmatched junction bases numbered 13, after V lost 6 bases and J lost 7 bases. Germline-derived CDR1 and CDR2 are SNHLY and FYNNEI. The CDR3 bases are TGTGCCAGCAGCGCCGACAGGGCTATCTTATATACGCAGTATTTT. It specifies CASSADRAILYTQYF.

This clone was recorded a few times. This chain uses TRBV11-3 with TRBJ1-1, with a weak D call TRBD1 (5 bases). V was clipped by 2 bases and J by 1 base, with 11 bases between them. The germline V gene encodes CDR1 SGHNT and CDR2 YENEEA. This CDR3 spans 15 amino acids. The CDR3 reads CASSLSGEGNTEAFF. The DNA for the CDR3 is TGTGCCAGCAGCTTATCGGGGGAGGGGAACACTGAAGCTTTCTTT.